A selection of T cell receptor beta chains follows, all from one sample in a study of T cell changes during pregnancy in multiple sclerosis. Generated by immunoSEQ multiplex PCR, the TCRdb table keeps only in-frame clones and is missing some. The sample records about 43,000 clones, around 90% being singletons. The source material was peripheral blood, sampled in the first trimester of pregnancy. These receptors came from a female donor in good health, enrolled as a control in a pregnancy study. Each CDR3 is given with its conserved first and last residue. The D gene is left open where the match is weak. Only part of the rows carry a size: once, few, many, or a class if the clone is expanded.

clone_size	j_call	v_call	d_call	cdr3_aa	cdr3_nt
medium-sized	TRBJ2-7	TRBV6-1	-	CASSEQGHDEQYF	TGTGCCAGCAGTGAACAGGGGCACGACGAGCAGTACTTC
-	TRBJ2-5	TRBV4-3	-	CASSRAGVQETQYF	TGCGCCAGCAGCCGGGCAGGGGTTCAAGAGACCCAGTACTTC
-	TRBJ2-1	TRBV19	TRBD2	CASSMRLANNEQFF	TGTGCCAGTAGTATGAGACTAGCGAACAATGAGCAGTTCTTC
-	TRBJ2-5	TRBV5-6	TRBD1	CASSFPTGPGQETQYF	TGTGCCAGCAGCTTCCCGACAGGGCCAGGGCAAGAGACCCAGTACTTC
-	TRBJ2-7	TRBV2	-	CASRDGRGSYF	TGTGCCAGCAGGGACGGTCGGGGTTCCTACTTC
-	TRBJ2-3	TRBV9	TRBD2	CASSVRRGGRTDTQYF	TGTGCCAGCAGCGTAAGGCGGGGGGGCCGAACAGATACGCAGTATTTT
-	TRBJ2-7	TRBV6-1	TRBD2	CASSEGGRGYEQYF	TGTGCCAGCAGTGAAGGCGGGAGAGGTTACGAGCAGTACTTC
once	TRBJ1-2	TRBV5-1	-	CASSPREASGYTF	TGCGCCAGCAGCCCCCGGGAAGCGAGTGGCTACACCTTC
-	TRBJ2-7	TRBV7-2	TRBD2	CASSLERGGFYEQYF	TGTGCCAGCAGCTTAGAGCGGGGGGGCTTCTACGAGCAGTACTTC
-	TRBJ2-5	TRBV7-9	-	CASSLGTEGTQYF	TGTGCCAGCAGCTTAGGAACAGAGGGGACCCAGTACTTC
-	TRBJ1-1	TRBV5-1	TRBD1	CASSSRTGEKTEAFF	TGCGCCAGCAGCTCCCGGACAGGGGAGAAGACTGAAGCTTTCTTT
-	TRBJ1-1	TRBV5-4	TRBD1	CASSPGQGRTEAFF	TGTGCCAGCAGCCCGGGACAGGGGAGAACTGAAGCTTTCTTT
-	TRBJ1-2	TRBV7-2	-	CASSLVGLGYTF	TGTGCCAGCAGCTTAGTGGGGCTTGGCTACACCTTC
once	TRBJ1-1	TRBV9	-	CASSVQGTNTEAFF	TGTGCCAGCAGCGTCCAGGGGACGAACACTGAAGCTTTCTTT
-	TRBJ2-3	TRBV6-6	-	CASSYSGGTTDTQYF	TGTGCCAGCAGTTACTCGGGCGGGACCACAGATACGCAGTATTTT